This TCR beta chain emerged from a study of shared clonotypes between healthy human individuals (TCRdb year 2020). At the level of the whole study: The cohort comprised a couple of women and a few men aged 18 to 49 years. Per donor, three plates each were used for CD4 naive and CD4 memory, two for CD8 naive, and one for CD8 memory. To estimate repertoire size and how much clonotype sharing occurs between individuals, the study deeply sequenced the blood TCR repertoires of a handful of healthy adults. To increase sequencing depth and limit assay-specific biases, different laboratories used diverse techniques to prepare libraries and sequence TCR repertoires. Leukapheresis yielded between about 0.94 and 10 billion PBMCs per donor. Beyond this particular receptor, the publication reports: Clonotypes shared by all four sorted-subset donors showed higher generation probabilities than non-shared clonotypes. Pairwise subsampling led to the expectation that sequencing depth would affect the degree of clonotype sharing among donors. The genetic and exposure-history diversity represented was limited by the small number of donors. Incomplete sequencing was indicated by rarefaction of sorted-subset datasets, despite the large sequencing depth. Sampling was restricted to blood, and TCR repertoires in tissues likely differ from the TCR repertoires found in blood. Approximately 4.8% of naive CD4, 3.5% of naive CD8, roughly 2.5% of memory CD4, and 0.4% of memory CD8 clonotypes were shared across four donors. Naive subsets generally had larger estimated clonotype richness than memory subsets.

Using the deep immunoSEQ assay, multiplex PCR amplified TCR CDR3 regions from genomic DNA. Genomic DNA extracted from each cell subset was distributed evenly over all wells of several immunoSEQ 96-well plates, and each plate served as one replicate. For sorted subsets, approximately 190 ng of genomic DNA, equivalent to 30,000 or so T cell genomes, went into each replicate PCR. Purified libraries were quantified with a Qubit 3.0 fluorometer, sized on a Bioanalyzer 2100, and re-quantified with the KAPA Library Quantification kit. Every immunoSEQ 96-well plate was sequenced on a separate single-read 150-cycle Illumina NextSeq 550 flow cell. The paper's processing steps were these. Because the immunoSEQ output included only junctional sequences and no quality scores, the filtering could not be the same as the filtering used for full-length reads. Sequences were annotated with PyIR, a Python wrapper for IgBLAST v1.9, and V/J genes and CDR3 were assigned using IMGT germline references. Any read was removed if the V/J assignment was weak (E-value above 1e-6), the CDR3 was missing, or the read contained stop codons, out-of-frame junctions, or ambiguous translated residues. V3J clonotypes were defined as sequences sharing the same inferred V gene, J gene, and CDR3 amino acid sequence. Percentage overlap between repertoires was computed as shared unique clonotypes divided by the size of the smaller repertoire. RTK rarefaction, the Chao1 estimator, and Recon v2.1 estimates of unobserved clonotypes were used to assess repertoire richness. Generation probabilities were computed with OLGA for all TCRbeta clonotypes obtained by the gDNA method from a handful of donors. In TCRdb, the immuneACCESS table is reduced to in-frame sequences with V and J assigned. These tables do not hold every clone; where another copy was compared, an unresolved V gene accounts for under half, and the others remain unexplained. That table supplies the V and J calls and clone size; D and trimming were determined from the DNA. A total of approximately 1.9 million clones appear in this sample, roughly 93% of them only once. The ten largest clones represent more than 1.5% of the sample.

CD8 naive samples were CD45RO-negative cells positively selected for CCR7, giving a CD45RA+CCR7+ population that excluded TemRA cells. The donors were healthy, HIV-negative adults who had no recently reported acute infections or vaccinations. Every donor was a Caucasian adult residing in Nashville, Tennessee, USA. After blood collection by leukapheresis, PBMCs were isolated using Ficoll-Histopaque density gradient centrifugation and then cryopreserved in the vapor phase of liquid nitrogen. Purity and quantity of every magnetically sorted T cell population were checked by analytical flow cytometry. From each sorted fraction, genomic DNA was isolated and quantified by UV absorbance on a Nanodrop 2000c. On this clone: What this receptor recognizes is not known. No per-base quality is available; no much larger clone lies one base away.

The CDR3 sequence holds 15 residues, the cysteine and phenylalanine included. The only DNA kept is the CDR3, 45 bases in frame from the first base. Taken from the germline V gene (reference sequence), the CDR1 and CDR2 loops are MNHEY and SMNVEV. V is pared back by 5 bases and J by 7 bases, with 19 bases lying between the germline termini. Sequencing input: naive CD8+ T cells from PBMCs. The sample's cell subset or site label, decoded: CD45RA+CCR7+. The TCR comes from a man aged 18 to 30 in good health. Some clones in this sample may be carry-over from other donors' samples. This receptor chain uses TRBV27 and TRBJ2-3; a tentative D match to TRBD2 spans 5 bases. CDR3 region: CASSPNQLGVYTQYF. The DNA sequence is as follows: TGTGCCAGCAGTCCAAATCAACTCGGGGTGTATACGCAGTATTTT.